Detailed here is one T cell receptor (beta chain). Its specificity is unknown. Other DNA variants within this sample encode the same CDR3. The method was immunoSEQ multiplex PCR; TCRdb's version includes in-frame clones alone and lacks a portion of them. The sample yields over a million clones, around 97% seen once. These data originate in a study of shared clonotypes between healthy human individuals. Study outcomes and limitations: Investigators expected sequencing depth to affect clonotype sharing among donors.

The CDR3 runs to 12 residues. Trimming stripped 2 bases from V and 3 bases from J, with 8 bases between. The V gene's germline CDR1 is GTSNPN and CDR2 SVGIG (reference sequence). The investigators split CD4+ cells into a CD45RA+ naive subset and a CD45RA-negative memory subset. The sequence came from a man aged 25-40 years in good health. The chain has TRBV30 and TRBJ2-7; D gene ambiguous. The material sequenced was naive CD4+ T cells sorted from blood. Stated subset: CD45RA+ positively selected. This CDR3 reads CAWSSGGYEQYF. DNA for the CDR3: TGTGCCTGGAGTTCGGGCGGCTACGAGCAGTACTTC.